Below, one T cell receptor (beta chain) is given with its context. This sample stems from a study of blood T cell repertoires in COVID-19. The wider study: The samples span acute and convalescent COVID-19 from the United States, Italy and Spain. T cells, B-cell-depleted T cells, or PBMCs provided the cDNA or gDNA that served as material.

Under the authors' procedure: Estimation of nucleated cell counts was performed using reference gene primer amplification. The protocol was immunoSEQ multiplex PCR, while the TCRdb copy is restricted to in-frame clones and leaves out a portion. V, J and clone size are those of that table, while D and trimming were read from the DNA. The sample includes about 200,000 clones, about nine tenths seen only once; the top ten take 2% to 2.5%. The CDR3 sequence is 17 residues long. The V gene's germline CDR1 is LNHDA and CDR2 SQIVND (reference sequence). V lost 1 base to trimming and J lost 2 bases, with 12 bases between them.

This sequence joins TRBV19 and TRBJ1-6; no clear D gene. Input material: peripheral blood. The TCR sequence derives from a woman between 45 and 60 years old with acute or convalescent COVID-19. The CDR3 DNA reads as TGTGCCAGTAGTATAGTAGCCGGGTTCACCTATAATTCACCCCTCCACTTT. Translating it yields CASSIVAGFTYNSPLHF.